The 29 T cell receptor beta chains below were found in one sample sequenced in a study of T-cell memory formation after mild COVID-19. From the 5' RACE reads, TCRdb called clonotypes with MiXCR, one entry per CDR3 protein. Here the sample spans 250,000 or so distinct CDR3 sequences, 18% being singletons. Sequenced: PBMCs or a T cell subset sorted from them (not recorded which). These receptor sequences come from a man aged 18-30 years who had mild COVID-19 (a few samples of this study predate the infection). Cell type and time point are not known.

The V gene is TRBV5-1, the J gene TRBJ2-5, with a tentative D call TRBD1 (5 bases). Germline loops: CDR1 SGHRS, CDR2 YFSETQ. This CDR3 has 14 amino acids. Trimming shortened V by 0 bases and J by 5 bases, and 11 bases separated the two germline ends. Here the CDR3 reads CASSLVAGSETQYF. In DNA, the CDR3 is TGCGCCAGCAGCTTGGTCGCAGGGTCGGAGACCCAGTACTTC.

This chain links TRBV20-1 with TRBJ1-2; D unresolved. The V end lost 2 bases, the J end lost 0 bases, and 13 bases lay between the germline ends. This CDR3 has 15 amino acids. Germline V CDR1 and CDR2: DFQATT, SNEGSKA (reference sequence). The CDR3: CSARKTDGPNYGYTF. The CDR3 nucleotides read TGCAGTGCTAGAAAAACGGACGGACCTAACTATGGCTACACCTTC.

The CDR3 DNA follows: TGTGCCAGCAGCTTAGGGTACAGGGGGGAGCCCCAGCATTTT. It yields the protein CASSLGYRGEPQHF. The chain joins TRBV7-9 to TRBJ1-5; 8 bases align to TRBD1. The CDR3 has 14 amino acids. Germline CDR1 reads SEHNR; CDR2 reads FQNEAQ (reference sequence). V was clipped by 1 base and J by 8 bases; unmatched bases: 4.

The CDR3 DNA reads as TGTGCTAGTGCCCTGGGAGGGGGGGAAGAGACCCAGTACTTC. Encoded protein: CASALGGGEETQYF. The chain links TRBV12-5 to TRBJ2-5, with D perhaps TRBD2 (7 bases). Per germline, CDR1 LGHNT and CDR2 FRNRAP. V lost 7 bases and J lost 3, with 15 bases in between. The CDR3 length is 14 residues.

This clonotype was recorded a few times. V usage is TRBV14 and J usage is TRBJ1-6; D call uncertain. Per the germline V gene, CDR1 is SGHDN and CDR2 is FVKESK. V dropped 0 bases and J dropped 11 bases, with 14 bases sitting between them. The CDR3 length is 15 residues. Here the CDR3 reads CASSQDPGVGTPLHF. CDR3 bases: TGTGCCAGCAGCCAAGATCCAGGAGTTGGGACACCCCTCCACTTT.

This clonotype has just a few counts. The chain carries TRBV18 and TRBJ1-1; no definite D call. CDR1 and CDR2 (germline): KGHSH, LQKENI. CDR3 length equals 13 residues. Trimming took 8 bases from V and 1 from J, leaving 11 bases between them. CDR3 region: CASTTATNTEAFF. The CDR3 region has the DNA TGTGCCAGCACAACAGCTACGAACACTGAAGCTTTCTTT.

This clonotype was observed many times. V gene TRBV27 combines with J gene TRBJ2-5; the D is unclear. Between the trimmed V and J ends, which lost 1 base and 3 bases, there was a span of 9 bases. The CDR3 has 14 residues. Germline V gene lookup returns CDR1 MNHEY and CDR2 SMNVEV (reference sequence). The DNA of the CDR3 is TGTGCCAGCAGTTTATGGGGTAGGGAAGAGACCCAGTACTTC. This sequence encodes CASSLWGREETQYF.

This clonotype was detected a few times. The chain combines TRBV24-1 with TRBJ2-5; 7 bases are shared with TRBD1. Germline lookup yields CDR1 KGHDR and CDR2 SFDVKD. CDR3 length: 15 amino acids. The V segment lost 3 bases and the J segment 1 base; nucleotides outside the gene matches: 4. CDR3 bases: TGTGCCACCAGTGATAATAGGGACAGCCAAGAGACCCAGTACTTC. Translated, it gives CATSDNRDSQETQYF.

The table lists this clonotype with a few counts. This chain connects TRBV7-3 to TRBJ2-1, with D possibly matching TRBD2 (6 bases). The CDR3 extends over 13 amino acids. Trimming shortened V by 5 bases and J by 9 bases, and 14 bases separated the two germline ends. Germline CDR1 SGHTA, CDR2 FQGTGA. CDR3 sequence reads: CASSPGGRVEQFF. CDR3 nucleotide sequence: TGTGCCAGCAGCCCCGGAGGGCGGGTTGAGCAGTTCTTC.

J is TRBJ1-1 and V is TRBV27; 12 nucleotides match TRBD1. Germline V CDR1 and CDR2: MNHEY, SMNVEV (reference sequence). V was clipped by 6 bases and J by 5 bases; unmatched bases: 4. There are 14 residues in the CDR3. CDR3 residues: CASSGTGGLTEAFF. CDR3 bases: TGTGCCAGCAGCGGGACAGGGGGCTTGACTGAAGCTTTCTTT.

This clonotype has just a few counts. This sequence joins TRBV9 and TRBJ2-3, with TRBD2 matching over 8 bases. In germline, CDR1 is SGDLS, CDR2 YYNGEE. The trim removed 4 bases at V and 2 bases at J, leaving 6 bases unmatched. This CDR3 spans 15 amino acids. The CDR3 DNA follows: TGTGCCAGCAGCAAACGGGGGGGCGACACAGATACGCAGTATTTT. Its protein is CASSKRGGDTDTQYF.

This clonotype was counted only a few times. This chain links TRBV2 with TRBJ2-2; TRBD1 matches 8 bases. Unmatched junction bases numbered 9, after V lost 3 bases and J lost 3 bases. This CDR3 contains 17 residues. Per the germline V gene, CDR1 is SNHLY and CDR2 is FYNNEI. The CDR3 DNA reads TGTGCCAGCAGTGACCTTCTCCACAGGGGGGACACCGGGGAGCTGTTTTTT. Its protein product is CASSDLLHRGDTGELFF.

This chain joins TRBV7-6 and TRBJ2-3; D gene ambiguous. This CDR3 is 14 amino acids long. Germline V gene data show CDR1 as SGHVS and CDR2 as FNYEAQ. Deletions cut 5 bases from V and 3 bases from J, with 12 bases between. Written as DNA, the CDR3 is TGTGCCAGCAGCACCCTTCAGAAGACAGATACGCAGTATTTT. It is translated as CASSTLQKTDTQYF.

At least ten counts were recorded for this clonotype. This chain connects TRBV12-3 or TRBV12-4 to TRBJ2-4; D possibly matches TRBD1 or TRBD2 (5 bases each). Between the trimmed V and J ends, which lost 3 bases and 8 bases, there was a span of 11 bases. CDR3 length equals 13 residues. The CDR3 here is CASSLGERDIQYF. CDR3 coding DNA: TGTGCCAGCAGTTTGGGGGAGAGAGACATTCAGTACTTC.

This clonotype was found a few times. The V call is TRBV20-1, the J call TRBJ1-1; 7 bases line up with TRBD1. Germline V gene lookup returns CDR1 DFQATT and CDR2 SNEGSKA (reference sequence). The V gene end was trimmed by 5 bases and the J gene end by 1 base; junction bases not matched to a gene: 4. The CDR3 has 13 residues. The CDR3 region has the DNA TGCAGTGCTCCCAGGGGGACGAACACTGAAGCTTTCTTT. It yields the protein CSAPRGTNTEAFF.

The chain uses TRBV5-6 and TRBJ1-5; 10 bases agree with TRBD1. Germline CDR1 reads SGHDT; CDR2 reads YYEEEE. The ends lost 0 bases at V and 4 bases at J; junction bases unmatched: 10. CDR3 length: 18 residues. The CDR3 bases are TGTGCCAGCAGCTTGGGGAGGGGACAGGGGAGCACGAATCAGCCCCAGCATTTT. Its translation is CASSLGRGQGSTNQPQHF.

Only a few counts were recorded for this clonotype. This chain connects TRBV18 to TRBJ1-5, with 10 bases lining up with TRBD1. The CDR3 extends over 16 amino acids. In germline, CDR1 is KGHSH, CDR2 LQKENI. Unmatched junction bases numbered 3, after V lost 2 bases and J lost 2 bases. The CDR3 here is CASSPKTGGRNQPQHF. Here the CDR3 DNA reads TGTGCCAGCTCACCAAAGACAGGGGGCCGCAATCAGCCCCAGCATTTT.

This clonotype was seen only a few times. V gene TRBV4-1 combines with J gene TRBJ2-2; 9 bases are shared with TRBD2. After removal of 1 base from V and 7 bases from J, the junction contained 7 bases not matched to a gene. The germline V gene encodes CDR1 MGHRA and CDR2 YSYEKL. This CDR3 has 16 amino acids. As DNA, the CDR3 is TGCGCCAGCAGCCAAGTTGCGGGGGGGCTTATCGGGGAGCTGTTTTTT. Translation gives CASSQVAGGLIGELFF.

This clonotype was picked up a small number of times. This chain connects TRBV5-1 to TRBJ1-1, with 7 bases that match TRBD1. The CDR3 is made up of 17 amino acids. CDR1 and CDR2 (germline): SGHRS, YFSETQ. Trimming took 9 bases from V and 4 from J; bases not matched to a gene: 21. The CDR3 nucleotides read TGCGCCATGGAGAGGTCCGGGACAGCGCCCCGTAGCACTGAAGCTTTCTTT. Translated, it gives CAMERSGTAPRSTEAFF.

J is TRBJ2-1 and V is TRBV11-2; TRBD2 agrees at 11 bases. This CDR3 region has 13 residues. The V gene's germline CDR1 is SGHAT and CDR2 FQNNGV. In nucleotides, the CDR3 is TGTGCGGAAAGACTAGCGGGGAACAATGAGCAGTTCTTC. Translation: CAERLAGNNEQFF.

This clonotype showed up just a few times. The chain is built from TRBV18 and TRBJ2-6; the D gene is possibly TRBD2 (6 bases). CDR1 is KGHSH, CDR2 LQKENI, per germline. V shed 3 bases and J shed 0 bases, with 18 bases lying between them. The CDR3 length is 19 residues. The CDR3 nucleotides read TGTGCCAGCTCACCGCCGGGCGGGGCTGGTGGCTCTGGGGCCAACGTCCTGACTTTC. This translates into CASSPPGGAGGSGANVLTF.

The rearrangement uses TRBV6-2 or TRBV6-3 and TRBJ1-5, with D tentatively TRBD1 (6 bases). Trimming pared 5 bases from V and 0 bases from J, leaving 20 bases between. The CDR3 totals 18 residues. CDR1 is MNHEY and CDR2 is SVGEGT in the germline V gene. The CDR3 nucleotides are TGTGCCAGCAGTGGGGGCTCCACAGCGCGGTATAGCAATCAGCCCCAGCATTTT. Translating gives CASSGGSTARYSNQPQHF.

This clonotype was observed many times. The gene calls are TRBV7-2 and TRBJ2-3; no clear D gene. This CDR3 has 15 residues. Looked up from germline, CDR1 is SGHTA and CDR2 is FQGNSA. V lost 2 bases and J lost 6, with 15 bases in between. The CDR3 loop reads CASSLNGGNGDTQYF. In DNA form, the CDR3 reads TGTGCCAGCAGCTTAAATGGTGGAAACGGGGATACGCAGTATTTT.

This chain links TRBV6-1 with TRBJ2-3, with D perhaps TRBD2 (5 bases). Germline loops: CDR1 MNHNS, CDR2 SASEGT. Trimming cost V 7 bases and J 0 bases, with 11 bases left between them. This CDR3 is 14 amino acids long. CDR3 amino acids: CASTGWRSTDTQYF. The DNA for the CDR3 is TGTGCCAGCACGGGGTGGAGGAGCACAGATACGCAGTATTTT.

V usage is TRBV19 and J usage is TRBJ1-5; D gene ambiguous. Germline V gene data show CDR1 as LNHDA and CDR2 as SQIVND (reference sequence). The V gene lost 3 bases and the J gene lost 3 bases, with 12 bases spanning the gap. The length of the CDR3 is 15 residues. The CDR3 spells CASSMGPQSNQPQHF. For the CDR3, the DNA is TGTGCCAGTAGTATGGGTCCGCAGTCCAATCAGCCCCAGCATTTT.

This clonotype was counted many times. V usage is TRBV7-9 and J usage is TRBJ1-1; D is ambiguous. Trimming stripped 2 bases from V and 0 bases from J, with 13 bases between. Germline-derived CDR1 and CDR2 are SEHNR and FQNEAQ (reference sequence). This CDR3 has 16 residues. The CDR3 DNA reads TGTGCCAGCAGCTTACCTGGGCTGGGCATGAACACTGAAGCTTTCTTT. It is translated as CASSLPGLGMNTEAFF.

This chain links TRBV4-1 with TRBJ1-6; no definite D call. The CDR3 totals 18 residues. The germline gives CDR1 MGHRA, CDR2 YSYEKL. Trimming left V 4 bases short and J 1 base short, with 17 bases between. This chain's CDR3 is CASSPGLARGSYNSPLHF. CDR3 DNA: TGCGCCAGCAGCCCAGGACTCGCCCGGGGATCCTATAATTCACCCCTCCACTTT.

The chain employs TRBV4-1 and TRBJ2-7, with 10 bases lining up with TRBD1. CDR1 and CDR2 (germline): MGHRA, YSYEKL. CDR3 length: 16 residues. V lost 4 bases and J lost 5; bases outside the gene matches: 11. The CDR3 DNA reads as TGCGCCAGCAGCCCTGGGACAGGGGCGGCTTTCCACGAGCAGTACGTC. It is translated as CASSPGTGAAFHEQYV.

The rearrangement uses TRBV4-2 and TRBJ1-2, with D uncertain. CDR3 length: 14 amino acids. Germline CDR1 LGHNA, CDR2 YNFKEQ. V was pared by 0 bases and J by 4 bases, with 9 bases between. The CDR3 DNA sequence: TGTGCCAGCAGCCAAGATGAGTATTCCTATGGCTACACCTTC. Residues: CASSQDEYSYGYTF.